This TCR beta chain derives from a study of CD8 T cells in ankylosing spondylitis. TCRdb redid the calling of the 5' RACE reads with MiXCR, one entry per CDR3 protein. The sample yields roughly 200,000 distinct CDR3 sequences, 9.5% to 15% seen once. CDR3 length: 15 residues. Trimming left V 5 bases short and J 4 bases short, with 15 bases between. Per germline, CDR1 MNHEY and CDR2 SMNVEV (reference sequence). The sample taken for sequencing was blood, either unsorted or a sorted T cell fraction (not recorded which). This chain connects TRBV27 to TRBJ2-1; possibly TRBD2 for D (6 bases). The clonotype was recovered from a male donor with ankylosing spondylitis or in good health (not recorded which). The CDR3 coding sequence is TGTGCCAGCAGTATTACTAGCAGATGGTACAATGAGCAGTTCTTC. This translates into CASSITSRWYNEQFF.